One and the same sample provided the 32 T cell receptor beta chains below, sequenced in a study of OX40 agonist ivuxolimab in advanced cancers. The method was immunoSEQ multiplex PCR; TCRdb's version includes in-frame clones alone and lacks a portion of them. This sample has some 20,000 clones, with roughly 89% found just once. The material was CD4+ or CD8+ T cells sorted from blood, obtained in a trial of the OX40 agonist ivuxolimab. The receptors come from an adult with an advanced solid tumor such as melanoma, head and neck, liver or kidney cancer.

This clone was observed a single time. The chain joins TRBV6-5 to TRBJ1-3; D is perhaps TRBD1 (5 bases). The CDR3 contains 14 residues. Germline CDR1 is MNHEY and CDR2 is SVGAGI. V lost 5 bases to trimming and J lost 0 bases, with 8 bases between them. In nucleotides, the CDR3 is TGTGCCAGCAGTGGGGGTGACTCTGGAAACACCATATATTTT. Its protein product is CASSGGDSGNTIYF.

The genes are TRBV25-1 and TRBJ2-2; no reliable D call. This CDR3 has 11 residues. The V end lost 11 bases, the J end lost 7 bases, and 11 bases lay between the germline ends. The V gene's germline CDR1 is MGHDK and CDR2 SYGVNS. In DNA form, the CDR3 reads TGTGCCGCCGGAGATTTCGGGGAGCTGTTTTTT. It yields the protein CAAGDFGELFF.

Here the CDR3 reads CASSRGGYTEAFF. Written as DNA, the CDR3 is TGCGCCAGCAGCCGGGGTGGATACACTGAAGCTTTCTTT. The rearrangement uses TRBV4-1 and TRBJ1-1; no clear D. Germline V gene lookup returns CDR1 MGHRA and CDR2 YSYEKL. CDR3 size: 13 residues. The V end was cut by 4 bases, the J end by 3 bases, with 9 bases between.

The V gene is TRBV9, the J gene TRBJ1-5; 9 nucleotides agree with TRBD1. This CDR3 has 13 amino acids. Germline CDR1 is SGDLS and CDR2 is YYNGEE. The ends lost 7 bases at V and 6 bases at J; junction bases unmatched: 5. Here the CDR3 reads CASGGTGTQPQHF. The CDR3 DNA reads TGTGCCAGCGGGGGGACAGGGACTCAGCCCCAGCATTTT.

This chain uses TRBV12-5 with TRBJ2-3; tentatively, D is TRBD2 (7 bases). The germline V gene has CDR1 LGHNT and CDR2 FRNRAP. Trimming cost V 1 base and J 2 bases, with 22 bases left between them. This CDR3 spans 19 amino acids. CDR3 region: CASGLGTLSGGGDTDTQYF. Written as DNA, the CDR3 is TGTGCTAGTGGTTTGGGGACCCTATCTGGGGGGGGCGACACAGATACGCAGTATTTT.

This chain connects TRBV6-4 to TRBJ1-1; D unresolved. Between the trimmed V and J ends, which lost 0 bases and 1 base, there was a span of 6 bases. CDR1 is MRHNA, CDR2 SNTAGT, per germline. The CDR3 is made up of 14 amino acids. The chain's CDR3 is CASSDSDANTEAFF. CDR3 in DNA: TGTGCCAGCAGTGACTCAGACGCGAACACTGAAGCTTTCTTT.

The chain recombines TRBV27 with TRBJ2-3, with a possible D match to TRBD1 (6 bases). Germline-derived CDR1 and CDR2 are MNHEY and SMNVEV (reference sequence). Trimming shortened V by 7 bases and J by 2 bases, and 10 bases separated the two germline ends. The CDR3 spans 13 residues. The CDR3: CASKWGPTDTQYF. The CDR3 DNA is TGTGCCAGCAAGTGGGGGCCCACAGATACGCAGTATTTT.

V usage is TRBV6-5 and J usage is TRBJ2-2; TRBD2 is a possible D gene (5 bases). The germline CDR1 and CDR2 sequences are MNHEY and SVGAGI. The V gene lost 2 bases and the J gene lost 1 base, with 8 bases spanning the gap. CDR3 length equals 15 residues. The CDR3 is CASSYDRGNTGELFF. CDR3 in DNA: TGTGCCAGCAGTTACGATCGGGGGAACACCGGGGAGCTGTTTTTT.

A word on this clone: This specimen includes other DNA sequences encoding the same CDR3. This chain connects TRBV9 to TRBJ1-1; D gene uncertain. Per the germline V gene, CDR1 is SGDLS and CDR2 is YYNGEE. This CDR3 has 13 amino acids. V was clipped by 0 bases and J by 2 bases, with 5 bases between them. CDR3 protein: CASSVGSNTEAFF. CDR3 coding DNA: TGTGCCAGCAGCGTAGGCAGTAACACTGAAGCTTTCTTT.

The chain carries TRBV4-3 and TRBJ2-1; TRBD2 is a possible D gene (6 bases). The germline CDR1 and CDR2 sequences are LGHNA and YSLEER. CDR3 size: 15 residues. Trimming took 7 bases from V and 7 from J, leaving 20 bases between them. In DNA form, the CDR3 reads TGCGCCAGCACCCCGGGGAGCGGGTCCCTAAATGAGCAGTTCTTC. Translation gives CASTPGSGSLNEQFF.

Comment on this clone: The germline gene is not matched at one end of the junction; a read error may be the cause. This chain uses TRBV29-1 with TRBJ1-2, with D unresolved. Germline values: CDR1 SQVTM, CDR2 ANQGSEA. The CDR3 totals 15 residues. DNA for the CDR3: TGCAGCGTCGAAGAAGAGACGGAAGATAGCTATGGCTACACCTTC. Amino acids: CSVEEETEDSYGYTF. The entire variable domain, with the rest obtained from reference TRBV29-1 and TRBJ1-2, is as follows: SAVISQKPSRDICQRGTSLTIQCQVDSQVTMMFWYRQQPGQSLTLIATANQGSEATYESGFVIDKFPISRPNLTFSTLTVSNMSPEDSSIYLCSVEEETEDSYGYTFGSGTRLTVV.

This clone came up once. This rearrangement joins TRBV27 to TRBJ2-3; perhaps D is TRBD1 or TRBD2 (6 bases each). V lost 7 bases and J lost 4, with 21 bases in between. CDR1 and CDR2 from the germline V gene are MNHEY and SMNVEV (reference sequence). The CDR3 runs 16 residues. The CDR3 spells CASINRGVGGADTQYF. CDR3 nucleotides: TGTGCCAGCATTAATAGAGGGGTGGGGGGCGCAGATACGCAGTATTTT.

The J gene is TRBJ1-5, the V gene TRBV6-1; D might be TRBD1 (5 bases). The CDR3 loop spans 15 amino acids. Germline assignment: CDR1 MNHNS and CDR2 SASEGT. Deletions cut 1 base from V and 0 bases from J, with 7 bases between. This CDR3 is CASSEGTTSNQPQHF. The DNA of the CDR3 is TGTGCCAGCAGTGAAGGGACAACTAGCAATCAGCCCCAGCATTTT.

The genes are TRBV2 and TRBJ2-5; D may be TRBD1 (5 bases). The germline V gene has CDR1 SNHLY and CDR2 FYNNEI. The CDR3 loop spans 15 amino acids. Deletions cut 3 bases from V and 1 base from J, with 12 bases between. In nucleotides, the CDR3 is TGTGCCAGCAGTGATCAGGGTAGGGCCCAAGAGACCCAGTACTTC. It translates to CASSDQGRAQETQYF.

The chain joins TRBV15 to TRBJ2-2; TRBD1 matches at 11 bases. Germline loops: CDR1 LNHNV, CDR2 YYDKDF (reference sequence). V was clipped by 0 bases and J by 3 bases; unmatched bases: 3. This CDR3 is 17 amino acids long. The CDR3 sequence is CATSREKGQGDTGELFF. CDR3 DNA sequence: TGTGCCACCAGCAGAGAAAAGGGACAGGGGGACACCGGGGAGCTGTTTTTT.

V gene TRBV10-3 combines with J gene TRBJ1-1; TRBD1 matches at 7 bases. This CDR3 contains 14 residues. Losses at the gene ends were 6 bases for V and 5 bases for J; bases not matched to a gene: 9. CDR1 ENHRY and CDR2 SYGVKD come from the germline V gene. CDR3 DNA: TGTGCCATCAGAGTTCAGGGGGATGGGACTGAAGCTTTCTTT. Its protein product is CAIRVQGDGTEAFF.

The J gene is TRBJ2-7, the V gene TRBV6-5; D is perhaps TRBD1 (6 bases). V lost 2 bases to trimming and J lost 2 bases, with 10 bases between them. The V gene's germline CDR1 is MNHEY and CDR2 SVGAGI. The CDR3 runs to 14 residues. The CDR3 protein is CASSYVGATYEQYF. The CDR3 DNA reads TGTGCCAGCAGTTACGTGGGGGCAACCTACGAGCAGTACTTC.

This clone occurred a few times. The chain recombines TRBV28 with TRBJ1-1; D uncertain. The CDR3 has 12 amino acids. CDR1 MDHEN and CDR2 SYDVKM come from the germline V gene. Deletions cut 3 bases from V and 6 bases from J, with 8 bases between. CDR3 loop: CASSFGNPEAFF. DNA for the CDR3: TGTGCCAGCAGTTTTGGTAACCCTGAAGCTTTCTTT.

The CDR3: CASSSGGVPKNIQYF. DNA of the CDR3: TGTGCCAGCAGCTCTGGGGGGGTTCCAAAAAACATTCAGTACTTC. V usage is TRBV6-5 and J usage is TRBJ2-4, with 7 bases aligning to TRBD2. CDR3 length: 15 residues. V lost 6 bases and J lost 4; bases outside the gene matches: 9. Germline CDR1 and CDR2: MNHEY and SVGAGI.

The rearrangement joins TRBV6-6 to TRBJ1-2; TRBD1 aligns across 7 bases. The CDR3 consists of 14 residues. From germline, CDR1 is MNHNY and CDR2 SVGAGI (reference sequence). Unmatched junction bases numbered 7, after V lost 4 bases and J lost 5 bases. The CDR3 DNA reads TGTGCCAGCAGTTTAACCGGGACAGCTTATGGCTACACCTTC. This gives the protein CASSLTGTAYGYTF.

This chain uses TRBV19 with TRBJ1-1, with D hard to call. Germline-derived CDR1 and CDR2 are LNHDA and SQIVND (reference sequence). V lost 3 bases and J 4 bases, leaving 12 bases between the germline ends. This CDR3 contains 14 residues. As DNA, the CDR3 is TGTGCCAGTAGTATTTCGGGCTTGAGCACTGAAGCTTTCTTT. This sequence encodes CASSISGLSTEAFF.

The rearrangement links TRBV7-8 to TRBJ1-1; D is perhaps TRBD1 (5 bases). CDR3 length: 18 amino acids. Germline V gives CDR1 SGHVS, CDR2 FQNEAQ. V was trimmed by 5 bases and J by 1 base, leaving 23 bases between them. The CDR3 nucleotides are TGTGCCAGCAGCGCCCACTGGGGCGGGGGAACATCGAACACTGAAGCTTTCTTT. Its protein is CASSAHWGGGTSNTEAFF.

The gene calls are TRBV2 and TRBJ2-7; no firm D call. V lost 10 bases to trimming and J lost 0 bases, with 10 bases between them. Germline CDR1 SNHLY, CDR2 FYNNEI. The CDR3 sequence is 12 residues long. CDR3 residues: CANLLSSYEQYF. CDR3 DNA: TGTGCCAACTTACTTAGCTCCTACGAGCAGTACTTC.

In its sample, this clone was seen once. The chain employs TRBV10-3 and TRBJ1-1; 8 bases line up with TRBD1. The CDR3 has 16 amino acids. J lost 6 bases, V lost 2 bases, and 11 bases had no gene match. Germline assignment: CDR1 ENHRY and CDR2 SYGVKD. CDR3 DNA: TGTGCCATCAGTGAGAAACCCGGACAGGGTCGGGCTGAAGCTTTCTTT. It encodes CAISEKPGQGRAEAFF.

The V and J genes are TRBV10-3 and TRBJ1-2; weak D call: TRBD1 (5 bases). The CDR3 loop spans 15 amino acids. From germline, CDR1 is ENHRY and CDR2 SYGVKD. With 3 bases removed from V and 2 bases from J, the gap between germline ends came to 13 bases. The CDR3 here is CAISDERQGNYGYTF. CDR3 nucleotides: TGTGCCATCAGTGATGAGCGGCAGGGCAACTATGGCTACACCTTC.

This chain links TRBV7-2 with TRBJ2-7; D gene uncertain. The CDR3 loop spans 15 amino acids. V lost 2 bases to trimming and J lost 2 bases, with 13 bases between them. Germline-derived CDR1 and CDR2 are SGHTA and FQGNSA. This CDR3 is CASSLSLGSTYEQYF. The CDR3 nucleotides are TGTGCCAGCAGCTTATCGCTGGGCTCTACCTACGAGCAGTACTTC.

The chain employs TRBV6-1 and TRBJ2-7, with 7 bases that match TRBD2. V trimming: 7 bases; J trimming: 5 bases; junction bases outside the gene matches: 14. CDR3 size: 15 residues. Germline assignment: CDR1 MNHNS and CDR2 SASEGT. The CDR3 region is CASTRRVGRGDEQYF. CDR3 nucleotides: TGTGCCAGCACCAGACGGGTAGGCCGGGGGGACGAGCAGTACTTC.

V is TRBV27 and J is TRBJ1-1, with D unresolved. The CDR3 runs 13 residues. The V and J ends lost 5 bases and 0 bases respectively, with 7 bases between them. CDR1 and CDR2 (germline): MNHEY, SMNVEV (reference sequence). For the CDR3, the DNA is TGTGCCAGCAGTCCTATGCTGAACACTGAAGCTTTCTTT. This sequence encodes CASSPMLNTEAFF.

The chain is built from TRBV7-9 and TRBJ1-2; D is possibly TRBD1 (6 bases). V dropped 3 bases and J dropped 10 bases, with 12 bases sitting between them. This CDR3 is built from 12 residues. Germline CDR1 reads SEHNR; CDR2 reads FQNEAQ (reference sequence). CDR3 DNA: TGTGCCAGCAGCTTGTGGGGGCAGATCTACACCTTC. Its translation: CASSLWGQIYTF.

CDR3 nucleotides: TGCGCCAGCAGCGGGGTCCCGGGACAGGGAAGAAGCACTGAAGCTTTCTTT. As protein: CASSGVPGQGRSTEAFF. The chain joins TRBV10-1 to TRBJ1-1, with 9 positions matching TRBD1. The CDR3 is made up of 17 amino acids. CDR1 and CDR2 (germline): WNHNN, SYGVQD (reference sequence). V was pared by 6 bases and J by 4 bases, with 15 bases of the junction left unmatched.

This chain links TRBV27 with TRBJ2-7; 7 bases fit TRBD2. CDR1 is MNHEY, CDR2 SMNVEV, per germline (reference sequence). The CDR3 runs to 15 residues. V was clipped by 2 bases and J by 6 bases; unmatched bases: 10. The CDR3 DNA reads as TGTGCCAGCAGTTTAATCCGCGGCGGGGGACGCGAGCAGTACTTC. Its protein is CASSLIRGGGREQYF.

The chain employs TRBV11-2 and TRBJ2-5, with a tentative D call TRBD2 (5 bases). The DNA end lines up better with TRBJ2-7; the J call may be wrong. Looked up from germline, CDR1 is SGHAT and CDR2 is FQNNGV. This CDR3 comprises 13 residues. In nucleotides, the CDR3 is TGTGCCAGCCTCTCCAGCGGCCGATACGAGCAGTACTTC. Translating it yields CASLSSGRYEQYF.